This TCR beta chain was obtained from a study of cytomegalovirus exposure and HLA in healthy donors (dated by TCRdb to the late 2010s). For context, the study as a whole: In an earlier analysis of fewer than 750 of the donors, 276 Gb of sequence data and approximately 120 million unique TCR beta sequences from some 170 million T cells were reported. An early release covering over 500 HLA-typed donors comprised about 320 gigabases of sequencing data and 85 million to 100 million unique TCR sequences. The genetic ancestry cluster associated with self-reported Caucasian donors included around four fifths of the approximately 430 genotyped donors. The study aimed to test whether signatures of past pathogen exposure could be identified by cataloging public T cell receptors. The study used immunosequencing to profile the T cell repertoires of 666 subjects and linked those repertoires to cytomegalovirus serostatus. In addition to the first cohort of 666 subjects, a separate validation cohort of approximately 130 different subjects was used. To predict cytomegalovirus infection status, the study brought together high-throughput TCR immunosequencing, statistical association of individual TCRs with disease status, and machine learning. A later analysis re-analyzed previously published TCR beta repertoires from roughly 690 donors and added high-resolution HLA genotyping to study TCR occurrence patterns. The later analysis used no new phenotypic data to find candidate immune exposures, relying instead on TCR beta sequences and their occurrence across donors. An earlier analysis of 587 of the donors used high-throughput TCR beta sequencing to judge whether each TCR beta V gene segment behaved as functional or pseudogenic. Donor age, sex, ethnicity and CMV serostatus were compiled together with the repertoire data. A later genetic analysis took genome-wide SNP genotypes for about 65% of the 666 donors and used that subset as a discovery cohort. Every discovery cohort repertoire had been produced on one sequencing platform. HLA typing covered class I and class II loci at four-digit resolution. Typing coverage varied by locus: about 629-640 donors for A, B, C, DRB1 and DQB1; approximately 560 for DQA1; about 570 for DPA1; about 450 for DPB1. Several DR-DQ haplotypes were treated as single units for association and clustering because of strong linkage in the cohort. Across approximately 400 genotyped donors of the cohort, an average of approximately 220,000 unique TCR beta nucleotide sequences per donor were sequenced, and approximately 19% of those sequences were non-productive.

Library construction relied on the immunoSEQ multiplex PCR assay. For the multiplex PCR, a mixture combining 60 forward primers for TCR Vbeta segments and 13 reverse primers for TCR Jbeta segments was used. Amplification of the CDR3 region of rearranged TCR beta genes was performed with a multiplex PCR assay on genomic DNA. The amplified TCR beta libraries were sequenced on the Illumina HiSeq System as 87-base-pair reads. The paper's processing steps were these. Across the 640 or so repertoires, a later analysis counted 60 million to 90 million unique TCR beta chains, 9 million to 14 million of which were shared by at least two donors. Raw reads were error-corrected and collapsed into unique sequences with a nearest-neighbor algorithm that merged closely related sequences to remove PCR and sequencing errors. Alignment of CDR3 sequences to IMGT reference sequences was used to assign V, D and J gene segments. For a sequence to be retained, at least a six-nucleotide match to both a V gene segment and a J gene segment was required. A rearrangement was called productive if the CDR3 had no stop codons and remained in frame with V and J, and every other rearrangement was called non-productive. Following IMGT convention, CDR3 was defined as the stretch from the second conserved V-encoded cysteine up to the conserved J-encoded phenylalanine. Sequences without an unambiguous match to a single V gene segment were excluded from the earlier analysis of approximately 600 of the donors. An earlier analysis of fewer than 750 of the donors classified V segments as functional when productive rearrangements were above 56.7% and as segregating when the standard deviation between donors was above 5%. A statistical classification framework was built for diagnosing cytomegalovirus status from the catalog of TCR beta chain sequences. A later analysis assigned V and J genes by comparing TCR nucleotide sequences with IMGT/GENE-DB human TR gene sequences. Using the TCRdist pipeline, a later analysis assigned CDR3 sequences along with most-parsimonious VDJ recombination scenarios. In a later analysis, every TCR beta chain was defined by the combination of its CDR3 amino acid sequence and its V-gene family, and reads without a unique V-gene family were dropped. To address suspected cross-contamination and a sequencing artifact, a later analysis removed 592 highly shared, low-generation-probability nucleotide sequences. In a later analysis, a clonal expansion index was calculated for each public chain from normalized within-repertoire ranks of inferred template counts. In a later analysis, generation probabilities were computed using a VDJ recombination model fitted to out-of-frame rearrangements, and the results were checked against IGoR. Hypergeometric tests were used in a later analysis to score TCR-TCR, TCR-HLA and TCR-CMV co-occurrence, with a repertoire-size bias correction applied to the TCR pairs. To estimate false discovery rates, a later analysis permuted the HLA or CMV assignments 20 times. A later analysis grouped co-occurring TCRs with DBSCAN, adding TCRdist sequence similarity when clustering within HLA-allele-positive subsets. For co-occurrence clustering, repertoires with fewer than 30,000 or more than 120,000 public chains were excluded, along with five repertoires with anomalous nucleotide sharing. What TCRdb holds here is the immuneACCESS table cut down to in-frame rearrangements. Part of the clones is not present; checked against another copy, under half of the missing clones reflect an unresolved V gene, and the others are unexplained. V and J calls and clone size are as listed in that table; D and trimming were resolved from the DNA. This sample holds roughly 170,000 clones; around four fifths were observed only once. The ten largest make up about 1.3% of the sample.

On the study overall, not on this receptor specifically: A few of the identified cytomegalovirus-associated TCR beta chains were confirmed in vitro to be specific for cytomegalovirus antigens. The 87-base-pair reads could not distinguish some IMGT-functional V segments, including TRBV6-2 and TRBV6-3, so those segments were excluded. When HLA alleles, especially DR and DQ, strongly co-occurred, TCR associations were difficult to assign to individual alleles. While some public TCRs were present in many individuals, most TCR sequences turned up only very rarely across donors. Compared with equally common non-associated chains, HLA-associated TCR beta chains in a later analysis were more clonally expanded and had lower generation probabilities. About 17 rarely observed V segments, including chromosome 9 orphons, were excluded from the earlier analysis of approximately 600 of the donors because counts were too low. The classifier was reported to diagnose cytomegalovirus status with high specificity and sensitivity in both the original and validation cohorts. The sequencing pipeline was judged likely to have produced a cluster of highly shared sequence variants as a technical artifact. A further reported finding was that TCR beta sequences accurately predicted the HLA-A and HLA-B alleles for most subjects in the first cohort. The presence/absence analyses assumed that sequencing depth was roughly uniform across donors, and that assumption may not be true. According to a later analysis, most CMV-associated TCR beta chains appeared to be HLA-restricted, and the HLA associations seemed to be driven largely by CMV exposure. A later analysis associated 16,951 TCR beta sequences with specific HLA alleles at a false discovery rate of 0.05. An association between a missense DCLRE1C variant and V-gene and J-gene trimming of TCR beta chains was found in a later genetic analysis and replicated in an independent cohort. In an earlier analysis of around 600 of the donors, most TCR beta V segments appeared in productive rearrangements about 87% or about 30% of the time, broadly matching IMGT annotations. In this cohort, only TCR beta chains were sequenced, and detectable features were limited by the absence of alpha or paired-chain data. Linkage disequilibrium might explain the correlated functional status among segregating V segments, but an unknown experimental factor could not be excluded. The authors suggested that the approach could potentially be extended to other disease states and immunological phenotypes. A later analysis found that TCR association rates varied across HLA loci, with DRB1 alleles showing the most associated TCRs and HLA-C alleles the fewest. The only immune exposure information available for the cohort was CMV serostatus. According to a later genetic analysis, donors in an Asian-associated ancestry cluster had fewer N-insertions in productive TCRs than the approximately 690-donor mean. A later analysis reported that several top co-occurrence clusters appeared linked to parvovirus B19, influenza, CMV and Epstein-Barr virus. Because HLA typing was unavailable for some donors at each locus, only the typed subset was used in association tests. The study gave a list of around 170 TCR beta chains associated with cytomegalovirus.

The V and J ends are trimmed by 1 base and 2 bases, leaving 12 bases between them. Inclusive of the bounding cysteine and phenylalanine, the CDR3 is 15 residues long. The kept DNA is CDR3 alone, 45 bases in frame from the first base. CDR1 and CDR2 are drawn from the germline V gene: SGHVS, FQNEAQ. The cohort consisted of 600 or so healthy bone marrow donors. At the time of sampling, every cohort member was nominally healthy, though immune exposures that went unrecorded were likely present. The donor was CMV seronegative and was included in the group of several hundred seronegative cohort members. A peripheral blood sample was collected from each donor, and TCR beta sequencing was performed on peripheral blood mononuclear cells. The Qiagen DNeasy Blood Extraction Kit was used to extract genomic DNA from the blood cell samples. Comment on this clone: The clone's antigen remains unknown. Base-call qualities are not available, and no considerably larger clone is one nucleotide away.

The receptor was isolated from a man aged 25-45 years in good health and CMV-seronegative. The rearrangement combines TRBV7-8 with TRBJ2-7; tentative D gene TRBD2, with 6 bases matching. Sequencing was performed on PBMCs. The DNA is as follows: TGTGCCAGCAGCTTAGAAGGTAGCGGAGCCTACGAGCAGTACTTC. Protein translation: CASSLEGSGAYEQYF.